A selection of T cell receptor beta chains follows, all from one sample in a study of blood T cell repertoires in COVID-19. The assay was immunoSEQ multiplex PCR, and TCRdb's table has in-frame clones only and misses some. The sample lists around 260,000 clones, approximately 88% occurring once. The sample taken for sequencing was peripheral blood. The receptors were gathered from an older woman with COVID-19, enrolled during active disease. Both conserved end residues are part of each CDR3. Each record gives: CDR3 DNA, CDR3 protein, clone size, V gene, J gene, D gene. A D gene is named only where the DNA matches it firmly. Size tells how often a clone was seen (once, few, many) or the class of an expanded clone, and some rows leave it out.

cdr3_nt: TGTGCCAGCAGCCCAACCGGGACAGGGTACACTGAAGCTTTCTTT
cdr3_aa: CASSPTGTGYTEAFF
clone_size: .
v_call: TRBV9
j_call: TRBJ1-1
d_call: TRBD1

cdr3_nt: TGTGCTAGCAGCCCGACAGGGGGCAGGGCAGATACGCAGTATTTT
cdr3_aa: CASSPTGGRADTQYF
clone_size: .
v_call: TRBV7-7
j_call: TRBJ2-3
d_call: TRBD1

cdr3_nt: TGTGCCACCAGTGATTCCGCCCAGGGGGGCACAGATACGCAGTATTTT
cdr3_aa: CATSDSAQGGTDTQYF
clone_size: .
v_call: TRBV24-1
j_call: TRBJ2-3
d_call: TRBD1

cdr3_nt: TGTGCTAGCAGCCATCAGGGGTTTATTAGCACCGGGGAGCTGTTTTTT
cdr3_aa: CASSHQGFISTGELFF
clone_size: .
v_call: TRBV7-7
j_call: TRBJ2-2
d_call: .

cdr3_nt: TGTGCCAGCAGCCACCTACAGGGGAATTCACCCCTCCACTTT
cdr3_aa: CASSHLQGNSPLHF
clone_size: .
v_call: TRBV11-2
j_call: TRBJ1-6
d_call: TRBD1

cdr3_nt: TGTGCCAGCAAAGAACTAGGGGAGGGCATTCAGTACTTC
cdr3_aa: CASKELGEGIQYF
clone_size: .
v_call: TRBV6-6
j_call: TRBJ2-4
d_call: TRBD2

cdr3_nt: TGTGCCAGCAGCGTAGCTCGCAGGGGGCCCACCAGCTCCTACAATGAGCAGTTCTTC
cdr3_aa: CASSVARRGPTSSYNEQFF
clone_size: .
v_call: TRBV9
j_call: TRBJ2-1
d_call: TRBD1

cdr3_nt: TGTGCCAGCTCACCTAGACTAGCGGGAGAGTACGAGCAGTACTTC
cdr3_aa: CASSPRLAGEYEQYF
clone_size: .
v_call: TRBV18
j_call: TRBJ2-7
d_call: TRBD2

cdr3_nt: TGCGCCAGCAGCTTAGCGGGAAAGAACACCGGGGAGCTGTTTTTT
cdr3_aa: CASSLAGKNTGELFF
clone_size: once
v_call: TRBV5-1
j_call: TRBJ2-2
d_call: TRBD2

cdr3_nt: TGTGCCAGCAGCTTACAGGCAGAGGGGGCGGCTTTCTTT
cdr3_aa: CASSLQAEGAAFF
clone_size: .
v_call: TRBV7-2
j_call: TRBJ1-1
d_call: TRBD1

cdr3_nt: TGTGCCAGCAGCTTGGGACAGCGCAACTATGGCTACACCTTC
cdr3_aa: CASSLGQRNYGYTF
clone_size: .
v_call: TRBV7-8
j_call: TRBJ1-2
d_call: TRBD1

cdr3_nt: TGTGCCAGCAGTTTCTCGTCAGGGGGCGACGAGCAGTACTTC
cdr3_aa: CASSFSSGGDEQYF
clone_size: once
v_call: TRBV27
j_call: TRBJ2-7
d_call: TRBD1

cdr3_nt: TGTGCCAGCAGCTTGACAGGGGGCCTCTACGAGCAGTACTTC
cdr3_aa: CASSLTGGLYEQYF
clone_size: once
v_call: TRBV11-1
j_call: TRBJ2-7
d_call: TRBD1

cdr3_nt: TGTGCCAGCAAGGCGGGGGCTGAAGCTTTCTTT
cdr3_aa: CASKAGAEAFF
clone_size: .
v_call: TRBV27
j_call: TRBJ1-1
d_call: .

cdr3_nt: TGTGCCAGCAGTTTGGGACAGGTGTCCTACGAGCAGTACTTC
cdr3_aa: CASSLGQVSYEQYF
clone_size: .
v_call: TRBV28
j_call: TRBJ2-7
d_call: TRBD1

cdr3_nt: TGTGCCTGGGGGACAGGGGCTGAAAAACTGTTTTTT
cdr3_aa: CAWGTGAEKLFF
clone_size: .
v_call: TRBV30
j_call: TRBJ1-4
d_call: TRBD1

cdr3_nt: TGCAGCGTGTGGACAGGACAACAAGAGACCCAGTACTTC
cdr3_aa: CSVWTGQQETQYF
clone_size: .
v_call: TRBV29-1
j_call: TRBJ2-5
d_call: TRBD1

cdr3_nt: TGTGCCAGCAGCCGGGACACCGATAACTATGGCTACACCTTC
cdr3_aa: CASSRDTDNYGYTF
clone_size: .
v_call: TRBV6-5
j_call: TRBJ1-2
d_call: .

cdr3_nt: TGTGCCAGCAGTGTAAGGACAGGGGGGGATCAGCCCCAGCATTTT
cdr3_aa: CASSVRTGGDQPQHF
clone_size: .
v_call: TRBV28
j_call: TRBJ1-5
d_call: TRBD1

cdr3_nt: TGTGCCAGCAGTCGGGACTCCCAAGAGACCCAGTACTTC
cdr3_aa: CASSRDSQETQYF
clone_size: .
v_call: TRBV6-4
j_call: TRBJ2-5
d_call: .

cdr3_nt: TGTGCCACCAGCAGGGGGAGGACAGGGGCTGAAGCTTTCTTT
cdr3_aa: CATSRGRTGAEAFF
clone_size: .
v_call: TRBV15
j_call: TRBJ1-1
d_call: TRBD1

cdr3_nt: TGCGCCAGCAGCACAGGGGACGGACTGCCCCACACTGAAGCTTTCTTT
cdr3_aa: CASSTGDGLPHTEAFF
clone_size: .
v_call: TRBV5-1
j_call: TRBJ1-1
d_call: TRBD1

cdr3_nt: TGCGCCAGCAGTGAGACAGACAGGGTCATAGCAGATACGCAGTATTTT
cdr3_aa: CASSETDRVIADTQYF
clone_size: .
v_call: TRBV10-1
j_call: TRBJ2-3
d_call: TRBD1

cdr3_nt: TGTGCCACTCTGCGGACGGGGACAGATACGCAGTATTTT
cdr3_aa: CATLRTGTDTQYF
clone_size: once
v_call: TRBV15
j_call: TRBJ2-3
d_call: .

cdr3_nt: TGTGCCAGCGTCAGGGCATTAAGTTCCTACGAGCAGTACTTC
cdr3_aa: CASVRALSSYEQYF
clone_size: .
v_call: TRBV6-5
j_call: TRBJ2-7
d_call: .

cdr3_nt: TGTGCCAGCAGTTTTGGACAGGGCTACGAGCAGTACTTC
cdr3_aa: CASSFGQGYEQYF
clone_size: .
v_call: TRBV27
j_call: TRBJ2-7
d_call: TRBD1

cdr3_nt: TGTGCCAGCAGCTTGCCCGTGGGACTTGGGGATGAGCAGTTCTTC
cdr3_aa: CASSLPVGLGDEQFF
clone_size: .
v_call: TRBV5-5
j_call: TRBJ2-1
d_call: .

cdr3_nt: TGTGCCAGCAGTGAGTCCCTCGCTATTACCTTC
cdr3_aa: CASSESLAITF
clone_size: few
v_call: TRBV2
j_call: TRBJ1-2
d_call: .

cdr3_nt: TGCGCCAGTGCGGACAGCCCCTACGAGCAGTACTTC
cdr3_aa: CASADSPYEQYF
clone_size: once
v_call: TRBV5-1
j_call: TRBJ2-7
d_call: .

cdr3_nt: TGTGCCAGCAGCTTCGACAGGGAAGAGACCCAGTACTTC
cdr3_aa: CASSFDREETQYF
clone_size: .
v_call: TRBV13
j_call: TRBJ2-5
d_call: TRBD1

cdr3_nt: TGTGCCAGCTCACAAATGGACAGGGCTAATGAAAAACTGTTTTTT
cdr3_aa: CASSQMDRANEKLFF
clone_size: .
v_call: TRBV18
j_call: TRBJ1-4
d_call: TRBD1

cdr3_nt: TGTGCCTGGAGTGTACCCGGGACCAACAGGGAGGCTTTCTTT
cdr3_aa: CAWSVPGTNREAFF
clone_size: .
v_call: TRBV30
j_call: TRBJ1-1
d_call: .

cdr3_nt: TGCGCCAGCAGTCAAGACAGGGGATTTGTTCAGCCCCAGCATTTT
cdr3_aa: CASSQDRGFVQPQHF
clone_size: .
v_call: TRBV23-1
j_call: TRBJ1-5
d_call: TRBD1

cdr3_nt: TGTGCCAGCGGGCGGGGTTCGAACACTGAAGCTTTCTTT
cdr3_aa: CASGRGSNTEAFF
clone_size: .
v_call: TRBV6-5
j_call: TRBJ1-1
d_call: .

cdr3_nt: TGTGCCAGCAGATCGGGACAGGGCAATGAGCAGTTCTTC
cdr3_aa: CASRSGQGNEQFF
clone_size: .
v_call: TRBV6-6
j_call: TRBJ2-1
d_call: TRBD1

cdr3_nt: TGTGCCACGGTATGGACTAGCGGATCCTACGAGCAGTACTTC
cdr3_aa: CATVWTSGSYEQYF
clone_size: .
v_call: TRBV28
j_call: TRBJ2-7
d_call: TRBD2

cdr3_nt: TGTGCCAGCAGTCTGGGACTACTTCAAGCCTACGAGCAGTACTTC
cdr3_aa: CASSLGLLQAYEQYF
clone_size: .
v_call: TRBV27
j_call: TRBJ2-7
d_call: TRBD2

cdr3_nt: TGTGCCATCAGCGATGGACTAGCGGGAAGTAGTGAGCAGTTCTTC
cdr3_aa: CAISDGLAGSSEQFF
clone_size: once
v_call: TRBV10-3
j_call: TRBJ2-1
d_call: TRBD2

cdr3_nt: TGCGCCAGCAGCCAAGATCGACTAGCGGGTACTAGCACAGATACGCAGTATTTT
cdr3_aa: CASSQDRLAGTSTDTQYF
clone_size: .
v_call: TRBV4-1
j_call: TRBJ2-3
d_call: TRBD2

cdr3_nt: TGTGCCAGCAGTAAGACAGTTAACTATGGCTACACCTTC
cdr3_aa: CASSKTVNYGYTF
clone_size: .
v_call: TRBV28
j_call: TRBJ1-2
d_call: .

cdr3_nt: TGTGCCAGTAGTGCCCGACAGGTAGAAGCTGAGCAGTTCTTC
cdr3_aa: CASSARQVEAEQFF
clone_size: once
v_call: TRBV19
j_call: TRBJ2-1
d_call: .

cdr3_nt: TGTGCCAGCATTCGGGGGGGAGGGCGGCCGAACACTGAAGCTTTCTTT
cdr3_aa: CASIRGGGRPNTEAFF
clone_size: .
v_call: TRBV28
j_call: TRBJ1-1
d_call: .

cdr3_nt: TGTGCCATCAGTGACGGGACTAGCGGAAACACCGGGGAGCTGTTTTTT
cdr3_aa: CAISDGTSGNTGELFF
clone_size: .
v_call: TRBV10-3
j_call: TRBJ2-2
d_call: TRBD2

cdr3_nt: TGTGCCAGCTCACCTTCGACAGGGACGTGGACTGAAGCTTTCTTT
cdr3_aa: CASSPSTGTWTEAFF
clone_size: .
v_call: TRBV18
j_call: TRBJ1-1
d_call: TRBD1

cdr3_nt: TGTGCCAGCAGCATCGGGACACTCAATCAGCCCCAGCATTTT
cdr3_aa: CASSIGTLNQPQHF
clone_size: .
v_call: TRBV6-2/TRBV6-3
j_call: TRBJ1-5
d_call: .

cdr3_nt: TGTGCCAGCAGTTTATGGGGCACGAATTACGAGCAGTACTTC
cdr3_aa: CASSLWGTNYEQYF
clone_size: .
v_call: TRBV27
j_call: TRBJ2-7
d_call: .

cdr3_nt: TGTGCCAGCAGTGAACAGGGGATATCCAGCTCCTACAATGAGCAGTTCTTC
cdr3_aa: CASSEQGISSSYNEQFF
clone_size: .
v_call: TRBV25-1
j_call: TRBJ2-1
d_call: .

cdr3_nt: TGTGCCTGGGCGGACAGGGGGCTCCAAGGTGAAAAACTGTTTTTT
cdr3_aa: CAWADRGLQGEKLFF
clone_size: .
v_call: TRBV30
j_call: TRBJ1-4
d_call: TRBD1

cdr3_nt: TGCGCCAGCAGTGAGTCGCCCGGGACTAATGAAAAACTGTTTTTT
cdr3_aa: CASSESPGTNEKLFF
clone_size: once
v_call: TRBV10-2
j_call: TRBJ1-4
d_call: .

cdr3_nt: TGTGCCAGCAGTGAGGACAGGAGCACTGAAGCTTTCTTT
cdr3_aa: CASSEDRSTEAFF
clone_size: .
v_call: TRBV6-1
j_call: TRBJ1-1
d_call: TRBD1

cdr3_nt: TGTGCCAGCAGCTTAAGGTGGGGACTCACAGATACGCAGTATTTT
cdr3_aa: CASSLRWGLTDTQYF
clone_size: few
v_call: TRBV7-6
j_call: TRBJ2-3
d_call: .

cdr3_nt: TGCGCCAGCAGCCAAGTGACCGGGAGGGGTTACAATGAGCAGTTCTTC
cdr3_aa: CASSQVTGRGYNEQFF
clone_size: .
v_call: TRBV4-3
j_call: TRBJ2-1
d_call: TRBD2

cdr3_nt: TGTGCCAGCAGTCGACAGGGGACTGAAGCTTTCTTT
cdr3_aa: CASSRQGTEAFF
clone_size: .
v_call: TRBV6-2/TRBV6-3
j_call: TRBJ1-1
d_call: TRBD1

cdr3_nt: TGTGCCAGCAGGCCCGGGACTAGCGGGATCGGTGAGCAGTTCTTC
cdr3_aa: CASRPGTSGIGEQFF
clone_size: few
v_call: TRBV27
j_call: TRBJ2-1
d_call: TRBD2

cdr3_nt: TGTGCCAGCAAGCGACTAGCGGGAGGGCCTACTGAGCAGTTCTTC
cdr3_aa: CASKRLAGGPTEQFF
clone_size: .
v_call: TRBV6-4
j_call: TRBJ2-1
d_call: TRBD2

cdr3_nt: TGTGCCAGCAGTTACTCGACGGGTGGGACCCAGTACTTC
cdr3_aa: CASSYSTGGTQYF
clone_size: .
v_call: TRBV6-6
j_call: TRBJ2-5
d_call: .